Below are 18 T cell receptor beta chains sequenced from a single sample in a study of shared clonotypes between healthy human individuals. Libraries were prepared by immunoSEQ multiplex PCR; TCRdb keeps only in-frame clonotypes and omits some of them. The table lists millions of clones, roughly 93% of them singletons. The sequencing input was naive CD4+ T cells from PBMCs. This sample's subset: CD45RA+ positively selected. The receptors were gathered from a man younger than 30 in good health. Some clones in this sample may be carry-over from other donors' samples.

The V and J genes are TRBV9 and TRBJ2-1; TRBD2 agrees at 7 bases. V shed 4 bases, J shed 4 bases, and the junction held 8 bases outside the gene matches. Germline lookup yields CDR1 SGDLS and CDR2 YYNGEE. The CDR3 spans 15 residues. The CDR3 spells CASSPRSGEYNEQFF. As DNA, the CDR3 is TGTGCCAGCAGCCCCAGGAGCGGGGAATACAATGAGCAGTTCTTC.

The V call is TRBV4-1, the J call TRBJ1-4; D may be TRBD1 (6 bases). Germline V CDR1 and CDR2: MGHRA, YSYEKL. The CDR3 has 15 amino acids. V lost 4 bases and J 0 bases, leaving 9 bases between the germline ends. The CDR3 loop is CASSPRTATNEKLFF. The CDR3 coding sequence is TGCGCCAGCAGCCCTCGGACAGCAACTAATGAAAAACTGTTTTTT.

This clone has just one count. The rearrangement joins TRBV6-5 to TRBJ1-3, with D uncertain. V shed 7 bases and J shed 2 bases, with 12 bases lying between them. This CDR3 contains 14 residues. Per germline, CDR1 MNHEY and CDR2 SVGAGI. The CDR3 region has the DNA TGTGCCAGCACCTCCGTGTCGGCTGGAAACACCATATATTTT. Translation: CASTSVSAGNTIYF.

In DNA form, the CDR3 reads TGTGCCAGCAACGGGGGGTCGGATGAGCAGTTCTTC. This translates into CASNGGSDEQFF. This sequence joins TRBV2 and TRBJ2-1; 7 bases are shared with TRBD2. The germline V gene has CDR1 SNHLY and CDR2 FYNNEI. Trimming at V came to 7 bases and at J to 8 bases, leaving 5 bases not matched to a gene. CDR3 length equals 12 residues.

This chain uses TRBV5-6 with TRBJ2-2, with 10 bases lining up with TRBD1. Germline values: CDR1 SGHDT, CDR2 YYEEEE. The CDR3 covers 15 residues. Trimming cost V 4 bases and J 7 bases; bases outside gene matches: 7. In DNA form, the CDR3 reads TGTGCCAGCAGCGGCGACAGGGGGCGCAGCGGGGAGCTGTTTTTT. It is translated as CASSGDRGRSGELFF. Filled out from reference TRBV5-6 and TRBJ2-2, the complete variable domain reads DAGVTQSPTHLIKTRGQQVTLRCSPKSGHDTVSWYQQALGQGPQFIFQYYEEEERQRGNFPDRFSGHQFPNYSSELNVNALLLGDSALYLCASSGDRGRSGELFFGEGSRLTVL.

This chain joins TRBV7-5 and TRBJ1-5; the table's TRBD1 call for D was not verified on the DNA. TRBV7-5 is a pseudogene locus. The CDR3 spans 16 residues. CDR3 amino acids: CARSLVFPGVQQPQHF. CDR3 coding DNA: TGTGCCAGAAGCTTAGTTTTCCCAGGGGTACAACAGCCCCAGCATTTT.

This clone is a singleton in its sample. The rearrangement links TRBV27 to TRBJ2-3; 10 bases agree with TRBD2. J gave up 4 bases and V 3 bases, and 4 bases lay outside the gene matches. CDR3 length: 15 amino acids. CDR1 and CDR2 (germline): MNHEY, SMNVEV (reference sequence). CDR3: CASSFYLAGADTQYF. In DNA form, the CDR3 reads TGTGCCAGCAGTTTCTATCTAGCGGGAGCAGATACGCAGTATTTT.

The rearrangement links TRBV5-4 to TRBJ1-1, with a weak D call TRBD1 (5 bases). This CDR3 contains 14 residues. Trimming removed 6 bases from V and 4 bases from J, with 16 bases in between. Per the germline V gene, CDR1 is SGHNT and CDR2 is YYREEE (reference sequence). CDR3 loop: CASTLDQGITEAFF. The CDR3 DNA reads as TGTGCCAGCACCCTCGACCAGGGTATCACTGAAGCTTTCTTT.

V usage is TRBV18 and J usage is TRBJ2-7; 8 nucleotides agree with TRBD1. The germline V gene encodes CDR1 KGHSH and CDR2 LQKENI. The CDR3 totals 14 residues. Losses at the gene ends were 6 bases for V and 6 bases for J; bases not matched to a gene: 10. The CDR3 sequence: CASSPDRVSREQYF. The CDR3 DNA is TGTGCCAGCTCCCCGGACAGGGTTAGTCGCGAGCAGTACTTC.

The gene calls are TRBV7-9 and TRBJ1-1; D call uncertain. The CDR3 is 12 residues long. V was cut by 5 bases and J by 8 bases, with 12 bases left in between. Germline loops: CDR1 SEHNR, CDR2 FQNEAQ (reference sequence). DNA for the CDR3: TGTGCCAGCAGCCAAGGCGTTAGCGAAGCTTTCTTT. Its protein is CASSQGVSEAFF.

This rearrangement joins TRBV5-1 to TRBJ2-5, with D possibly TRBD1 on 6 matching bases. Per germline, CDR1 SGHRS and CDR2 YFSETQ. The V end was cut by 0 bases, the J end by 5 bases, with 14 bases between. The CDR3 extends over 15 amino acids. This CDR3 reads CASSLVGIRGETQYF. Written as DNA, the CDR3 is TGCGCCAGCAGCTTGGTCGGTATTAGGGGGGAGACCCAGTACTTC.

This chain joins TRBV4-2 and TRBJ1-1; D ambiguous. V dropped 1 base and J dropped 0 bases, with 12 bases sitting between them. The CDR3 is 16 amino acids. The germline CDR1 and CDR2 sequences are LGHNA and YNFKEQ. The chain's CDR3 is CASSQVVGSMNTEAFF. The DNA of the CDR3 is TGTGCCAGCAGCCAAGTAGTCGGTTCCATGAACACTGAAGCTTTCTTT.

This clone was picked up one time. The gene calls are TRBV6-1 and TRBJ2-5; D is undetermined. V gave up 8 bases and J gave up 2 bases, with 12 bases separating them. From germline, CDR1 is MNHNS and CDR2 SASEGT. This CDR3 is built from 13 residues. The CDR3 reads CASGRASQETQYF. The CDR3 DNA follows: TGTGCCAGCGGCCGGGCCAGTCAAGAGACCCAGTACTTC.

The CDR3 loop reads CASSDSTYTDTQYF. CDR3 nucleotide sequence: TGTGCCAGCAGTGACTCGACCTACACAGATACGCAGTATTTT. The rearrangement uses TRBV2 and TRBJ2-3; D gene uncertain. Germline V gene sequence: CDR1 SNHLY, CDR2 FYNNEI. The CDR3 has 14 amino acids. The V end lost 3 bases, the J end lost 2 bases, and 9 bases lay between the germline ends.

The chain recombines TRBV11-3 with TRBJ2-1; D ambiguous. The CDR3 has 13 residues. Germline V CDR1 and CDR2: SGHNT, YENEEA. V lost 1 base to trimming and J lost 6 bases, with 7 bases between them. CDR3 loop: CASSLGLINEQFF. In DNA form, the CDR3 reads TGTGCCAGCAGCTTAGGGTTGATCAATGAGCAGTTCTTC.

This clone appeared a single time. The chain has TRBV7-5 and TRBJ2-7; the D segment call TRBD2 is taken from the table without a DNA check. TRBV7-5 is shown as a pseudogene. This CDR3 has 15 amino acids. CDR3 amino acids: CARRFREPSFYEQYF. In nucleotides, the CDR3 is TGTGCCAGAAGATTTCGGGAACCCTCCTTCTACGAGCAGTACTTC.

The chain combines TRBV6-5 with TRBJ2-5; D gene unclear. Germline assignment: CDR1 MNHEY and CDR2 SVGAGI. Trimming shortened V by 0 bases and J by 3 bases, and 14 bases separated the two germline ends. The CDR3 consists of 16 residues. The CDR3 loop reads CASSYSRRSPEETQYF. DNA of the CDR3: TGTGCCAGCAGTTACTCACGGCGATCTCCTGAAGAGACCCAGTACTTC.

The chain combines TRBV11-3 with TRBJ2-3; no reliable D call. Germline CDR1 reads SGHNT; CDR2 reads YENEEA. The V and J ends lost 5 bases and 1 base respectively, with 10 bases between them. The CDR3 consists of 14 residues. DNA for the CDR3: TGTGCCAGCAGCACCTCGTTTGGCACAGATACGCAGTATTTT. The encoded protein is CASSTSFGTDTQYF.